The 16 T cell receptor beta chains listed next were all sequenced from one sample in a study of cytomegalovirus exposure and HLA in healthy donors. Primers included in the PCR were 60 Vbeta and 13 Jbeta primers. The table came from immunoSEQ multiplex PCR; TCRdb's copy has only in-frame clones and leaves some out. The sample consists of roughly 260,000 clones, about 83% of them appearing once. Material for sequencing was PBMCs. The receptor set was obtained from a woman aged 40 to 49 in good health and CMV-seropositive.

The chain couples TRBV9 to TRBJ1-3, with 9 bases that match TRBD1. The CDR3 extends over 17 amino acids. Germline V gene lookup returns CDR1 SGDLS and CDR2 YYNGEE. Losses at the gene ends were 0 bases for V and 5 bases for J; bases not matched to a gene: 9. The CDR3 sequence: CASSVGPPGQGRNTIYF. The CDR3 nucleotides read TGTGCCAGCAGCGTAGGACCTCCGGGACAGGGTCGAAACACCATATATTTT.

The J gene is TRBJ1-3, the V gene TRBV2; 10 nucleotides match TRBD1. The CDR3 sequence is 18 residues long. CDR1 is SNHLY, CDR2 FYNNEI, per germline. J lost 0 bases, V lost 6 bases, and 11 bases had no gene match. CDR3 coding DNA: TGTGCCAGCAGCCGGGACAGGGGACGGGATCTCTCTGGAAACACCATATATTTT. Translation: CASSRDRGRDLSGNTIYF.

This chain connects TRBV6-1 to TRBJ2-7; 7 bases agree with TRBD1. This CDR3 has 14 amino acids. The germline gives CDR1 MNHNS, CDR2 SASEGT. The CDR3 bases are TGTGGAGAAGAGGACAGGTGTACCACCTACGAGCAGTACTTC. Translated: CGEEDRCTTYEQYF.

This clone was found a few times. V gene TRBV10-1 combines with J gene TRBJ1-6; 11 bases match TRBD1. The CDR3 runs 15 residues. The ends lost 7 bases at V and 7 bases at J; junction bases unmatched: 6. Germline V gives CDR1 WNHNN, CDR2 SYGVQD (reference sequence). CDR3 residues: CASTRDRGNNSPLHF. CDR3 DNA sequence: TGCGCCAGCACCCGGGACAGGGGGAACAATTCACCCCTCCACTTT.

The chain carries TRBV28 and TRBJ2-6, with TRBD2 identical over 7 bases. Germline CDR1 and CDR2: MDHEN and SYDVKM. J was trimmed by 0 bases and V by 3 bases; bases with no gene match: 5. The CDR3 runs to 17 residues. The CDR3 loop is CASSFGGGSSGANVLTF. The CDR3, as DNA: TGTGCCAGCAGTTTTGGGGGGGGTAGCTCTGGGGCCAACGTCCTGACTTTC.

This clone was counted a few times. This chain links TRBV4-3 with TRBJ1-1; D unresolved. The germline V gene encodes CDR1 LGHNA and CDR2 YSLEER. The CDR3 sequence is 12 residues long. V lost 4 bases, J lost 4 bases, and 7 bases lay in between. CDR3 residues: CASSPSGTEAFF. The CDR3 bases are TGCGCCAGCAGCCCATCCGGCACTGAAGCTTTCTTT.

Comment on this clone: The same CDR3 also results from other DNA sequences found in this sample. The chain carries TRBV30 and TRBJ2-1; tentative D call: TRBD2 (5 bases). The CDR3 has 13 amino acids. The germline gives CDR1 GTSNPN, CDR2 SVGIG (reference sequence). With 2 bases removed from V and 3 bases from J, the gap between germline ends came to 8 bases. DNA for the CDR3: TGTGCCTGGAGTTCGGGAATCTACAATGAGCAGTTCTTC. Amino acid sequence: CAWSSGIYNEQFF.

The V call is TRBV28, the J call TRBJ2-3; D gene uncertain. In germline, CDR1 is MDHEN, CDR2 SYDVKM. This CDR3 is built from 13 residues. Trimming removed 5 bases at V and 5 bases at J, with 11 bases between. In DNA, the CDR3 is TGTGCCAGCAGTCCCCACCTAGTAGATACGCAGTATTTT. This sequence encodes CASSPHLVDTQYF. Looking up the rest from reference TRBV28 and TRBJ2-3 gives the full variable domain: DVKVTQSSRYLVKRTGEKVFLECVQDMDHENMFWYRQDPGLGLRLIYFSYDVKMKEKGDIPEGYSVSREKKERFSLILESASTNQTSMYLCASSPHLVDTQYFGPGTRLTVL.

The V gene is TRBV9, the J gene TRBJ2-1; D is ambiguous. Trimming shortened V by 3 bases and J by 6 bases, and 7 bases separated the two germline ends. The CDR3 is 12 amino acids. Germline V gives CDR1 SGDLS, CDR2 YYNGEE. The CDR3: CASSAVGNEQFF. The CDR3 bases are TGTGCCAGCAGCGCAGTTGGCAATGAGCAGTTCTTC.

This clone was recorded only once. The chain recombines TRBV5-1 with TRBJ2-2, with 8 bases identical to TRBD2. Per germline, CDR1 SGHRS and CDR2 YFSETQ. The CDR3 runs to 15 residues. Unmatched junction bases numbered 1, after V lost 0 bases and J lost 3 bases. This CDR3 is CASSLGAGDTGELFF. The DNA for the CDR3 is TGCGCCAGCAGCTTGGGAGCGGGGGACACCGGGGAGCTGTTTTTT.

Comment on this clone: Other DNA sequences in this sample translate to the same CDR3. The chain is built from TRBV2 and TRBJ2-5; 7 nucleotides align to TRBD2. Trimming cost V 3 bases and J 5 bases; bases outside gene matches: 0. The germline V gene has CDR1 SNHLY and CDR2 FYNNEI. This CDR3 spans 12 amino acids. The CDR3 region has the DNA TGTGCCAGCAGTGAGGGGGGGGAGACCCAGTACTTC. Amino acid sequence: CASSEGGETQYF.

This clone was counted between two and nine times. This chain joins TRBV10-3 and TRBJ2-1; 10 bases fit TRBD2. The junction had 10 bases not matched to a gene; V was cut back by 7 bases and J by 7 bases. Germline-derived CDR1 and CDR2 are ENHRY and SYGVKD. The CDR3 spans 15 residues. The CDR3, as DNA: TGTGCCATCACTGGGTCGGGACTAGCGTCGAATGAGCAGTTCTTC. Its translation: CAITGSGLASNEQFF.

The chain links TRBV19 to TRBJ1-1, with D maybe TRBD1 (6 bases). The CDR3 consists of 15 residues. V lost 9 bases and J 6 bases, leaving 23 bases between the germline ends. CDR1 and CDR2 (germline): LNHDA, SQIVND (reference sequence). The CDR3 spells CASSLTGGAPAEAFF. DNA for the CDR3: TGTGCCAGCAGTCTTACGGGGGGGGCGCCGGCTGAAGCTTTCTTT.

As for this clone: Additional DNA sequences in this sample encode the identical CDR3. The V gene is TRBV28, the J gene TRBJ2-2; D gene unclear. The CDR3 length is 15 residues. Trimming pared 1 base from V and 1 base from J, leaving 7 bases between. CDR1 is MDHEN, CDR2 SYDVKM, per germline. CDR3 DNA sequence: TGTGCCAGCAGTTTATCCGGCGGGAACACCGGGGAGCTGTTTTTT. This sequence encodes CASSLSGGNTGELFF.

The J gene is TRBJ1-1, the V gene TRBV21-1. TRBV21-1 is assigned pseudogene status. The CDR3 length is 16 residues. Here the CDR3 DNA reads TGTGCCAGCAGCAAGGGGTGGGGGGTGATGAACACTGAAGCTTTCTTT. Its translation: CASSKGWGVMNTEAFF.

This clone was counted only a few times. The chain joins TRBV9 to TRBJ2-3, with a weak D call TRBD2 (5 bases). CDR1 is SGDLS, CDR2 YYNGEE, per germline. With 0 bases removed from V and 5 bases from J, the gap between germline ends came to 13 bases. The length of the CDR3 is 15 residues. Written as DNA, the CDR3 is TGTGCCAGCAGCGTAGCTGGGGAGTTCGTAGATACGCAGTATTTT. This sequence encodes CASSVAGEFVDTQYF.